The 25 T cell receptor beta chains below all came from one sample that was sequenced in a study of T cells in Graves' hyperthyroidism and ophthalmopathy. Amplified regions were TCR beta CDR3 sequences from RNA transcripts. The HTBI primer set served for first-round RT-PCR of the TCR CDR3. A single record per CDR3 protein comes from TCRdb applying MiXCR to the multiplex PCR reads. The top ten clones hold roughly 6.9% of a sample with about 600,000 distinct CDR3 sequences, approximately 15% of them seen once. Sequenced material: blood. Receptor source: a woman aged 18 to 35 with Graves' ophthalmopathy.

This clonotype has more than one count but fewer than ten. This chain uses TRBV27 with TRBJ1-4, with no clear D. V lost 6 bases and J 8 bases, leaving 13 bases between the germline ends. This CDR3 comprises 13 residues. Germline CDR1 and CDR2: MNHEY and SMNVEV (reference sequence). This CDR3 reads CASRSGSGEKLFF. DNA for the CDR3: TGTGCCAGCAGATCTGGGAGCGGGGAAAAACTGTTTTTT.

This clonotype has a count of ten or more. The CDR3: CASSRTGVGNTEAFF. The CDR3 region has the DNA TGTGCCAGTAGTCGTACGGGGGTTGGAAACACTGAAGCTTTCTTT. The chain links TRBV19 to TRBJ1-1; a possible D gene is TRBD1 (5 bases). CDR3 length: 15 amino acids. Trimming shortened V by 5 bases and J by 2 bases, and 15 bases separated the two germline ends. Germline CDR1 is LNHDA and CDR2 is SQIVND (reference sequence).

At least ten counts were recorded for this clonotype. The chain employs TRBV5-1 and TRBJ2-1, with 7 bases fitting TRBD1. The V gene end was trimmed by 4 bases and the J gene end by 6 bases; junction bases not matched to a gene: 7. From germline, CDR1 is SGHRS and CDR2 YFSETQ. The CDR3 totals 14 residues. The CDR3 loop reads CASSLWTGSNEQFF. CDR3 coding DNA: TGCGCCAGCAGCCTCTGGACAGGAAGCAATGAGCAGTTCTTC.

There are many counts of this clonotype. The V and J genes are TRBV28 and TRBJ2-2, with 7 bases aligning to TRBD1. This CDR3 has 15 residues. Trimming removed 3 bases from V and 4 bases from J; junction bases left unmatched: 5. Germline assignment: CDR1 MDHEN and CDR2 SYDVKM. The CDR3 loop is CASSFDRAFTGELFF. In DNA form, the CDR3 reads TGTGCCAGCAGTTTCGACAGGGCGTTCACCGGGGAGCTGTTTTTT. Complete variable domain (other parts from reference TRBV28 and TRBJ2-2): DVKVTQSSRYLVKRTGEKVFLECVQDMDHENMFWYRQDPGLGLRLIYFSYDVKMKEKGDIPEGYSVSREKKERFSLILESASTNQTSMYLCASSFDRAFTGELFFGEGSRLTVL.

As DNA, the CDR3 is TGCGCCAGCAGCCAAGTATGGCAGGGGGCCACTGAAGCTTTCTTT. Residues: CASSQVWQGATEAFF. The V call is TRBV4-1, the J call TRBJ1-1, with 8 bases lining up with TRBD1. The CDR3 spans 15 residues. The V gene end was trimmed by 1 base and the J gene end by 4 bases; junction bases not matched to a gene: 5. Germline CDR1 is MGHRA and CDR2 is YSYEKL.

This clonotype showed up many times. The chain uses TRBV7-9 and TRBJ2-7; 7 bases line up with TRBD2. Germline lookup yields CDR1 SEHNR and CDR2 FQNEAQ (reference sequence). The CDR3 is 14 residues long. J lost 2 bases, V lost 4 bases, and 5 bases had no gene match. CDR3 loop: CASSSRDYTYEQYF. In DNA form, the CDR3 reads TGTGCCAGCAGCTCACGGGACTATACCTACGAGCAGTACTTC. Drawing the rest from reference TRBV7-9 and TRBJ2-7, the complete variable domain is DTGVSQNPRHKITKRGQNVTFRCDPISEHNRLYWYRQTLGQGPEFLTYFQNEAQLEKSRLLSDRFSAERPKGSFSTLEIQRTEQGDSAMYLCASSSRDYTYEQYFGPGTRLTVT.

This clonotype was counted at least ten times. Written as DNA, the CDR3 is TGCAGTGCTAGAGATAACTTGCGGGACAGGGGTTTTTATGGCTACACCTTC. Its translation is CSARDNLRDRGFYGYTF. The J gene is TRBJ1-2, the V gene TRBV20-1; 10 bases fit TRBD1. With 0 bases clipped from V and 5 bases from J, the junction kept 12 bases outside the gene matches. Germline V lookup: CDR1 DFQATT, CDR2 SNEGSKA (reference sequence). The CDR3 has 17 amino acids.

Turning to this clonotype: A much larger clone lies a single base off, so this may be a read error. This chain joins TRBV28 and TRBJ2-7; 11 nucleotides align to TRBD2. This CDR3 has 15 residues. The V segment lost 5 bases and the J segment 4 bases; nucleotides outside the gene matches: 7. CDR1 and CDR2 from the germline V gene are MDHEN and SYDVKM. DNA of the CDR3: TGTGCCAGCAGTACCTGGACTAGCGGGCTTTACGAGCAGTACTTC. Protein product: CASSTWTSGLYEQYF.

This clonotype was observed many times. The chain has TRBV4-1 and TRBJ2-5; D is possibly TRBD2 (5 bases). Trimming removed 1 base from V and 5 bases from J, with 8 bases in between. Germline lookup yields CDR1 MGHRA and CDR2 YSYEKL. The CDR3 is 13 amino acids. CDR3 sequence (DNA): TGCGCCAGCAGCCAAGGAGTAGCGGAGACCCAGTACTTC. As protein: CASSQGVAETQYF.

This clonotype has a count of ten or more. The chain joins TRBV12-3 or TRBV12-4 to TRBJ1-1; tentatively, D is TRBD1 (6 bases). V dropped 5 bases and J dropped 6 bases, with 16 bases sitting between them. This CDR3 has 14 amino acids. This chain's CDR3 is CASSPSDSWAEAFF. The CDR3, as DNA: TGTGCCAGCAGTCCATCGGACAGTTGGGCTGAAGCTTTCTTT.

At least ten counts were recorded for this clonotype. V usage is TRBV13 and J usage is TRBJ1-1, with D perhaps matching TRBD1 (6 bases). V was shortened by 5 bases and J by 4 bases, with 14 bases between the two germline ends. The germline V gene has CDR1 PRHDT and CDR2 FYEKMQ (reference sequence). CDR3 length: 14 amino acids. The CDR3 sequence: CASSIRQASTEAFF. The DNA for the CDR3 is TGTGCCAGCAGCATCCGACAGGCTAGCACTGAAGCTTTCTTT.

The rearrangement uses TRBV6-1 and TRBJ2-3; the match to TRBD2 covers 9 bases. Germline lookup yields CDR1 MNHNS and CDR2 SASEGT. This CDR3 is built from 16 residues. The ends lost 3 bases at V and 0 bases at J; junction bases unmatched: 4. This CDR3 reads CASSDWTSASTDTQYF. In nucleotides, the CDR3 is TGTGCCAGCAGTGATTGGACTAGCGCTAGCACAGATACGCAGTATTTT.

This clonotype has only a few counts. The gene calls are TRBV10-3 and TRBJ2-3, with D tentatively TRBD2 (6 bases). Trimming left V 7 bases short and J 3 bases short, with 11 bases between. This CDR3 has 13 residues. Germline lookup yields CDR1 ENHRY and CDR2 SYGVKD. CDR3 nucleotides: TGTGCCATCACCAACGGGGGAACAGATACGCAGTATTTT. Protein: CAITNGGTDTQYF.

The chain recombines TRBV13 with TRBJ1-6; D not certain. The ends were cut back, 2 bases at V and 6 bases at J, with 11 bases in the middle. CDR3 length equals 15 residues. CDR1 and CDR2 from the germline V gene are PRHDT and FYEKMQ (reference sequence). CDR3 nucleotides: TGTGCCAGCAGCTTACGCGGGATCTGTAATTCACCCCTCCACTTT. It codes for CASSLRGICNSPLHF.

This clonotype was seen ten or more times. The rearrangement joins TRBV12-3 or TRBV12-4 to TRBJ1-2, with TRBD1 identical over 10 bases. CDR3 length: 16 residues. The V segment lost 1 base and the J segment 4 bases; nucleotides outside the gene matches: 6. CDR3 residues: CASSLGGQGESYGYTF. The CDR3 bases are TGTGCCAGCAGTTTAGGTGGACAGGGGGAGTCCTATGGCTACACCTTC.

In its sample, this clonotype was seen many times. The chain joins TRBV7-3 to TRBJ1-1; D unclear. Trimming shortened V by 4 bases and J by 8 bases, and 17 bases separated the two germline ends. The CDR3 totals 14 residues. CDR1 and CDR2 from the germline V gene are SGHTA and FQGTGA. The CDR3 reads CASSYGSDRREAFF. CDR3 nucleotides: TGTGCCAGCAGCTATGGGTCGGACCGCCGGGAAGCTTTCTTT.

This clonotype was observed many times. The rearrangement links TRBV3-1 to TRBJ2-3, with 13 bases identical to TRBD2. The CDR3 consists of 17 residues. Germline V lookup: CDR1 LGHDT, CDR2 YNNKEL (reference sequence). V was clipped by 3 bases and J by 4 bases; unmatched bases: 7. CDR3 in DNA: TGTGCCAGCAGCCACCGTTTTGGACTAGCGGGAGCAGATACGCAGTATTTT. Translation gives CASSHRFGLAGADTQYF.

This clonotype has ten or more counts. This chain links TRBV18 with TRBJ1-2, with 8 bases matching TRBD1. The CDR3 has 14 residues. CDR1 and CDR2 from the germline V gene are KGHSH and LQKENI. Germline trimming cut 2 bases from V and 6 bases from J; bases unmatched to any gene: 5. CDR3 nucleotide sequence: TGTGCCAGCTCACCAAAGACAGGGGTTCATGGCTACACCTTC. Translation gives CASSPKTGVHGYTF.

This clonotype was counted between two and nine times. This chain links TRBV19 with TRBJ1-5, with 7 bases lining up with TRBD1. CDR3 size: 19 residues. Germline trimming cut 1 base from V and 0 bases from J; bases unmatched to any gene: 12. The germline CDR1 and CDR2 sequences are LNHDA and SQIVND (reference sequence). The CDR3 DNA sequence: TGTGCCAGTAGTATAGGAAGGACAGGATATTTCTATAGCAATCAGCCCCAGCATTTT. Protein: CASSIGRTGYFYSNQPQHF.

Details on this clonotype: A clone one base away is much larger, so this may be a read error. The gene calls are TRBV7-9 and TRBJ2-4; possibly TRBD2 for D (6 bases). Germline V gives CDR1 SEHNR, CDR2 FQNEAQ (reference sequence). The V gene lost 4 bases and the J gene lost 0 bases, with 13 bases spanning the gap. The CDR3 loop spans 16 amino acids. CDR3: CASSSKAGLAKNIQYF. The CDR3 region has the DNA TGTGCCAGCAGCTCAAAAGCGGGTTTAGCCAAAAACATTCAGTACTTC.

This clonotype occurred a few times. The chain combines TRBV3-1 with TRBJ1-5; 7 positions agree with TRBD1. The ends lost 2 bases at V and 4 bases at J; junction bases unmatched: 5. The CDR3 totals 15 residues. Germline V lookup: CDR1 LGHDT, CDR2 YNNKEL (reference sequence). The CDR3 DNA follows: TGTGCCAGCAGCCAAATGACAGGGTTTAATCAGCCCCAGCATTTT. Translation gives CASSQMTGFNQPQHF.

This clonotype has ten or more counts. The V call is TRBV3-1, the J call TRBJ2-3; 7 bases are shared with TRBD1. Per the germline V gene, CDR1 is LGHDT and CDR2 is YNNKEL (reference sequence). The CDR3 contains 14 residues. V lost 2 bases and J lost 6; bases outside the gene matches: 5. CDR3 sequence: CASSQRTGVDTQYF. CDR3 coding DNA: TGTGCCAGCAGCCAACGTACAGGGGTCGATACGCAGTATTTT.

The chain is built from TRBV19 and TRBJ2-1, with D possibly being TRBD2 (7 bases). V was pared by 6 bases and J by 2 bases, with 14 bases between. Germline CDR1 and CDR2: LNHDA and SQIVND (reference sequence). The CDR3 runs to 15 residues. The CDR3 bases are TGTGCCAGTAGGGCGGCGGGGGCTACCTACAATGAGCAGTTCTTC. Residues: CASRAAGATYNEQFF.

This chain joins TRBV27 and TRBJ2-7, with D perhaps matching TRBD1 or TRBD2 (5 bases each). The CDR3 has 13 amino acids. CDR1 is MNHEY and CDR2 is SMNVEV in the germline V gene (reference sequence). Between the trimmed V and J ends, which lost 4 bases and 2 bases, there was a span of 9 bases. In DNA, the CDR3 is TGTGCCAGCAGTTGGGACGTCACCTACGAGCAGTACTTC. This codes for CASSWDVTYEQYF.

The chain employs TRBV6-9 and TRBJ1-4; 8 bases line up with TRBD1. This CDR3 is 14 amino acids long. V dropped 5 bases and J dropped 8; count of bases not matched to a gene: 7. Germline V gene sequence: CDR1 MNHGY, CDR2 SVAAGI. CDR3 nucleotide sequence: TGTGCCAGCAGTATTAACAGGGGGGGGGAAAAACTGTTTTTT. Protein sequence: CASSINRGGEKLFF.